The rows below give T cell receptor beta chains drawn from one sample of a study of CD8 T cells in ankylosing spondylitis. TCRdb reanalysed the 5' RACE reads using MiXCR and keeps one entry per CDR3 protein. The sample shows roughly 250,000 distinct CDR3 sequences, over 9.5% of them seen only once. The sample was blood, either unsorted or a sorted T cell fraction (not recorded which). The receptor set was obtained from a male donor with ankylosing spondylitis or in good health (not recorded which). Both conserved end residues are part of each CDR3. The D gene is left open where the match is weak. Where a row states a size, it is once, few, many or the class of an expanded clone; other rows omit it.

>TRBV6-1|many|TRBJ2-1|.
TGTGCCAGCCAAGCCGGGGACTTCAGGGAGCAGTTCTTC
CASQAGDFREQFF
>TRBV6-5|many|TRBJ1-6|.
TGTGCCAGCAGTTACGAGGGCAGCTATAATTCACCCCTCCACTTT
CASSYEGSYNSPLHF
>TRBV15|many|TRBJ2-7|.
TGTGCCACCAGCAGCTGGGACGGAACAGACTACGAGCAGTACTTC
CATSSWDGTDYEQYF
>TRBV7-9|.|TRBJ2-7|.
.
CASSFANGAGLFYEQCF
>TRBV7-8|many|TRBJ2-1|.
TGTGCCAGCAGCTCCTTACTCAATGAGCAGTTCTTC
CASSSLLNEQFF
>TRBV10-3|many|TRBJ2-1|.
TGTGCCATCAGTAAACTAGACGTCGATGAGCAGTTCTTC
CAISKLDVDEQFF
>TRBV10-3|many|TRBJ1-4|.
TGTGCCATCAGTGAGTCGGGAGGACGCCAACTGTTTTTT
CAISESGGRQLFF
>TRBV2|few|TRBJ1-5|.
TGTGCCAGCAGTGTTGGTGGAGGGACATTCAATCAGCCCCAGCATTTT
CASSVGGGTFNQPQHF
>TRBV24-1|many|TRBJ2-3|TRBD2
TGTGCCACCAGTGATAGCGGGGACGGCACAGATACGCAGTATTTT
CATSDSGDGTDTQYF
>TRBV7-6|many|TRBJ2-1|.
TGTGCCAGCAGCTTTACGGTTACCGAGCAGTTCTTC
CASSFTVTEQFF
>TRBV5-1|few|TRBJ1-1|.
TGCGCCAGCAGCTTGGGTGCGGGGGGCCGACTAATGAACACTGAAGCTTTCTTT
CASSLGAGGRLMNTEAFF
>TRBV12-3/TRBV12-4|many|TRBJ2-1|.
TGTGCCAGCAGTGTGCCCGGGCAAAATGAGCAGTTCTTC
CASSVPGQNEQFF
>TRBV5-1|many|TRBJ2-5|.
TGCGCCAGCACCCTAGGTGGGGACCAAGAGACCCAGTACTTC
CASTLGGDQETQYF
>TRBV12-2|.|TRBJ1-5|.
TGTGCAAGTCGACCAACCGGGGAGGGAAGCAATCAGCCCCAGCATTTT
CASRPTGEGSNQPQHF
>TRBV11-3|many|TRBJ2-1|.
TGTGCCAGCAGCTTAGGCTCATCGCTAGTCCACAATGAGCAGTTCTTC
CASSLGSSLVHNEQFF
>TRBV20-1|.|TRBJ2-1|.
TGCAGTGCTGTGAGGGGTAATGAGCAGTTCTTC
CSAVRGNEQFF
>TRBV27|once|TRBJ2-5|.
TGTGCCAGCAGTTCCCCCACGAGGTTTGCCAAAGAGACCCAGTACTTC
CASSSPTRFAKETQYF
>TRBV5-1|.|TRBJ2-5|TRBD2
TGCGCCAGCAGGCTAGCGGGGGACCCACAAGGGACCCAGTACTTC
CASRLAGDPQGTQYF
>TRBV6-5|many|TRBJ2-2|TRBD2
TGTGCCAGCAGTTCCGGGGGGGTCGATTCGGCCGGGGAGCTGTTTTTT
CASSSGGVDSAGELFF
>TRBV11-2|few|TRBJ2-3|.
TGTGCCAGCACCTTATCCCCCGCAGATACGCAGTATTTT
CASTLSPADTQYF
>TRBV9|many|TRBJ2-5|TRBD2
TGTGCCAGCAGCGTAGGAGGGACTAGCAGGTACCAAGAGACCCAGTACTTC
CASSVGGTSRYQETQYF
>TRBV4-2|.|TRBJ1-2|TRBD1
TGTGCCAGCAGCCAAGATTTACCCGGACAGGGGGCGAGCTATGGCTACACCTTC
CASSQDLPGQGASYGYTF
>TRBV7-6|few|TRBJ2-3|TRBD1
TGTGCCAGCAGCTCCTCTCGGGGGACAGGCCCCGAAGGGGGTCGGGCAGATACGCAGTATTTT
CASSSSRGTGPEGGRADTQYF
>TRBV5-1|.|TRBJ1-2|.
TGCGCCAGCACTCTCGACATCCCCTATGGCTACACCTTC
CASTLDIPYGYTF
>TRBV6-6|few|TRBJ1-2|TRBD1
TGTGCCAGCAGTTACGGCCCGGGACAGGGCGGCTATGGCTACACCTTC
CASSYGPGQGGYGYTF
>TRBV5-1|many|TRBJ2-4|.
TGCGCCAGCAGCTCCGGACCGTTAGCCAAAAACATTCAGTACTTC
CASSSGPLAKNIQYF
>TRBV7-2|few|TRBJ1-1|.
TGTGCCAGCAGCTCCTCCCGAGGGGGGAACACTGAAGCTTTCTTT
CASSSSRGGNTEAFF
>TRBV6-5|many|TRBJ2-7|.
TGTGCCAGCAGTTACTCGACCGGGACGCACGAGCAGTACTTC
CASSYSTGTHEQYF
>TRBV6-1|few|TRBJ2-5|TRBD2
TGTGCCAGCAGTGATATATGGAGGAGCGGGGTATCGCAAGAGACCCAGTACTTC
CASSDIWRSGVSQETQYF
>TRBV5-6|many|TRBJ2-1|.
TGTGCCAGCAGCTTCAACCATGAGCAGTTCTTC
CASSFNHEQFF
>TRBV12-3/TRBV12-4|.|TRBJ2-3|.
TGTGCCAGCAGTTTTTTGCCGATAGGTGATACGCAGTATTTT
CASSFLPIGDTQYF
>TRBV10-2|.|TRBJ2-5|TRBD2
TGCGCCAGCAGTGCCGGACCGGGACTAGCGGGAGAAGAGACCCAGTACTTC
CASSAGPGLAGEETQYF
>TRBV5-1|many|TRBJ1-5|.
TGCGCCAGCAGCCCGGGGGATAGCAATCAGCCCCAGCATTTT
CASSPGDSNQPQHF
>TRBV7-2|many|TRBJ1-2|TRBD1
TGTGCCAGCAGCTTGAACAGGGGCAATGGCTACACCTTC
CASSLNRGNGYTF
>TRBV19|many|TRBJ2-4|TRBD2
TGTGCCAGTAGTACCCCCAGTAGCGGGAGAAACATTCAGTACTTC
CASSTPSSGRNIQYF
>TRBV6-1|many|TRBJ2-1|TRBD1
TGTGCCAGCAGTGGCGGGACAGGGGTAAATGAGCAGTTCTTC
CASSGGTGVNEQFF
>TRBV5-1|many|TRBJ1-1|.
TGCGCCAGCAGCTGGAGGGTAGAGACCATGAACACTGAAGCTTTCTTT
CASSWRVETMNTEAFF
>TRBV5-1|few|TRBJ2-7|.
TGCGCCAGCAGGCCTGCGACTCAAAGCTCCTACGAGCAGTACTTC
CASRPATQSSYEQYF
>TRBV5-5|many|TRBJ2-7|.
TGTGCCAGCAACGCCTGGCCCTCCTACGAGCAGTACTTC
CASNAWPSYEQYF
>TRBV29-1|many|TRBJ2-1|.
TGCAGCGTGTGGGTGGACGGGCGAACGGACAATGAGCAGTTCTTC
CSVWVDGRTDNEQFF
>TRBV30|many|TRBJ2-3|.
TGTGCCTGGAGTGTACCGGTAGTGGGTACTTCAGATACGCAGTATTTT
CAWSVPVVGTSDTQYF
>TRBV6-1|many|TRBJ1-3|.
TGTGCCAGCAGTGAAGAAGACAGCTTCTCTGGAAACACCATATATTTT
CASSEEDSFSGNTIYF
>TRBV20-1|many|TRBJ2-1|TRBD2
TGCAGTGCTAGAGACCTAGCGGGGGGAATAAGGAATGAGCAGTTCTTC
CSARDLAGGIRNEQFF
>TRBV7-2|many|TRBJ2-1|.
TGTGCCAGCAGCTTAAGGGCAAGCAATGAGCAGTTCTTC
CASSLRASNEQFF
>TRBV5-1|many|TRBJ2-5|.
TGCGCCAGCAGCTTCCAGGGGCCCCAAGAGACCCAGTACTTC
CASSFQGPQETQYF
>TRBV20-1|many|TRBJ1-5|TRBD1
TGCAGTGCTAGAGATCGGGGACAGGGGGGTCTGGGCAATCAGCCCCAGCATTTT
CSARDRGQGGLGNQPQHF
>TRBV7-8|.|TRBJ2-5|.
TGTACCAGCAGCTTAATTTTGGGAGATGAGACCCAGTACTTC
CTSSLILGDETQYF